The clone carrying this T cell receptor beta chain occurred a few times. Its specificity is unknown. This CDR3 spans 13 amino acids. Trimming stripped 7 bases from V and 0 bases from J, with 12 bases between. Germline CDR1 and CDR2: SQVTM and ANQGSEA. The entry originates in a study of T-cell reconstitution after alpha-beta-depleted transplantation in children. Study observations and caveats: High day-60 TCRbeta diversity in some patients came from surviving recipient T cells and thymic progenitors. Once a year had passed after transplant, T-cell counts and diversity came mostly from newly produced T cells. Several hundred expanded graft clones reportedly gave rise to the alpha-beta T cells present about two months after transplant.

The authors prepared the TCRbeta library with unique molecular identifiers. One entry per CDR3 protein results from TCRdb running MiXCR on the PCR reads. The sample carries 700,000 to 950,000 distinct CDR3 sequences, roughly 16% recorded once. V gene TRBV29-1 combines with J gene TRBJ1-1; D not resolved. Sample: PBMCs, mostly from graft donor cells, taken 360 days after TCRalphabeta/CD19-depleted stem cell transplant. This TCR came from a male patient between 5 and 17 years old who had a stem cell transplant for acute lymphoblastic leukemia, so the T cells may come from the graft donor. The CDR3 bases are TGCAGCGCTAGGAGGGCTTTGAACACTGAAGCTTTCTTT. Its protein product is CSARRALNTEAFF.